The rows below give T cell receptor beta chains drawn from one sample of a study of control samples from healthy donors and cancer patients. Sequenced by immunoSEQ multiplex PCR; TCRdb stores in-frame clones only, minus some. The sample lists over 120,000 clones, 80% to 95% occurring once. Sequencing was done on a sample of blood. The receptors come from a man between 25 and 39 years old in good health. CDR3s include the opening cysteine and the closing phenylalanine or tryptophan. The order of the fields is clone size, D gene, J gene, V gene, CDR3 protein, CDR3 DNA. A D gene is named only where the DNA matches it firmly. Clone sizes are given selectively: once, few, many, or a class where the clone is expanded.

>-|-|TRBJ1-1|TRBV29-1
CSVEGRLWTEAFF
TGCAGCGTTGAAGGCCGCTTGTGGACTGAAGCTTTCTTT
>-|-|TRBJ1-3|TRBV3-1/TRBV3-2
CASSRGASGNTIYF
TGTGCCAGCAGCCGAGGGGCCTCTGGAAACACCATATATTTT
>-|-|TRBJ1-2|TRBV2
CASSGAPLAGGYTF
TGTGCCAGCAGTGGGGCCCCTTTGGCAGGTGGCTACACCTTC
>-|-|TRBJ1-4|TRBV28
CASSFIGQGNEKLFF
TGTGCCAGCAGTTTTATTGGGCAGGGTAATGAAAAACTGTTTTTT
>-|-|TRBJ2-2|TRBV7-9
CASSLPGFGSNTGELFF
TGTGCCAGCAGCTTACCCGGTTTCGGAAGTAACACCGGGGAGCTGTTTTTT
>-|-|TRBJ2-1|TRBV18
CASSPRRGPSYNEQFF
TGTGCCAGCTCACCACGGCGGGGCCCCTCCTACAATGAGCAGTTCTTC
>-|-|TRBJ2-1|TRBV7-9
CASIDGPNEQFF
TGTGCCAGCATCGACGGCCCCAATGAGCAGTTCTTC
>once|-|TRBJ2-7|TRBV7-9
CASSEQTGPYEQYF
TGTGCCAGCAGCGAACAGACAGGCCCCTACGAGCAGTACTTC
>-|-|TRBJ2-7|TRBV9
CASSPHQRQIYEQYF
TGTGCCAGCAGCCCCCACCAACGACAGATCTACGAGCAGTACTTC
>-|TRBD1|TRBJ2-7|TRBV19
CASSPRDRVYEQYF
TGTGCCAGTAGTCCACGGGACAGGGTATACGAGCAGTACTTC
>-|-|TRBJ1-1|TRBV6-5
CASGRLLNTEAFF
TGTGCCAGCGGTAGACTCCTGAACACTGAAGCTTTCTTT
>-|-|TRBJ2-6|TRBV24-1
CATSDPFGAGANVLTF
TGTGCCACCAGTGACCCCTTCGGGGCTGGGGCCAACGTCCTGACTTTC